The clone carrying this T cell receptor (beta chain) was observed a single time. The antigen remains unidentified. TCRdb's table, derived via immunoSEQ multiplex PCR, lists solely in-frame clones and lacks some. This sample has more than 2,000,000 clones, with 85% to 95% found just once. This record comes from a study of shared clonotypes between healthy human individuals. Study in general: The cohort comprised a couple of women and a few men. Their ages spanned 18 to 49 years. Study-level results: The study found roughly 5.3% of naive CD4 clonotypes shared across a few donors. The generation probabilities recorded for non-shared clonotypes fell below those of clonotypes shared by all four donors. Collection of samples was limited to blood; tissue repertoires likely differ.

Germline loops: CDR1 WSHSY, CDR2 SAAADI. The CDR3 is 13 amino acids. V lost 6 bases, J lost 5 bases, and 5 bases stayed unmatched. Source material: naive CD4+ T cells sorted from blood. The subset was: CD45RA+ positively selected. The source of this sequence is a man aged 18 to 30 in good health. The chain recombines TRBV10-2 with TRBJ1-1; 8 bases are shared with TRBD1. CDR3 nucleotides: TGCGCCAGCAGAACAGGGGGAAAGACTGAAGCTTTCTTT. This codes for CASRTGGKTEAFF.